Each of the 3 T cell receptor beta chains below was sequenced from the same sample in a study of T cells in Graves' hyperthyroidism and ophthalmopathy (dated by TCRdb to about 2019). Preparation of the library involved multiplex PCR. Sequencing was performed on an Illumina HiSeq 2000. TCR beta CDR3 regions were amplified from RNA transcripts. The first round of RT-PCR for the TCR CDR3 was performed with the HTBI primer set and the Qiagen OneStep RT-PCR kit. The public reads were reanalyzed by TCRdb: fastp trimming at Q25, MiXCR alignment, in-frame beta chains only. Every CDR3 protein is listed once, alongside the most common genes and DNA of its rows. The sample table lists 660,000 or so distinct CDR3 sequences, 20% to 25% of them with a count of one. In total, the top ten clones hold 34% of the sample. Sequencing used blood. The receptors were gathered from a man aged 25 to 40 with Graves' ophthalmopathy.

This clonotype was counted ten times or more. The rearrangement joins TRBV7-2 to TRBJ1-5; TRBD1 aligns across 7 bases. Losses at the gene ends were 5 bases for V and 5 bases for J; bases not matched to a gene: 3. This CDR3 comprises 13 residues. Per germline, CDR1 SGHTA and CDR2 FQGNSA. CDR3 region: CASSLQGDQPQHF. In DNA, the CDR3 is TGTGCCAGCAGCCTGCAGGGGGATCAGCCCCAGCATTTT.

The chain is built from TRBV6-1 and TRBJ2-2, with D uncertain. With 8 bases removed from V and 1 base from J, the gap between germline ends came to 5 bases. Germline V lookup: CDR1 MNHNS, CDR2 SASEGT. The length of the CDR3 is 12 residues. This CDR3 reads CASLMNTGELFF. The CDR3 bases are TGTGCCAGCCTTATGAACACCGGGGAGCTGTTTTTT.

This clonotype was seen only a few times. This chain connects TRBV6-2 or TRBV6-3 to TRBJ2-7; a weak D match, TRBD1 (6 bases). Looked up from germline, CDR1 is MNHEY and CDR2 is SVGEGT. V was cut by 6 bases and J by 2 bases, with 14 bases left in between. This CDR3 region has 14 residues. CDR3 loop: CASSTPGHPYEQYF. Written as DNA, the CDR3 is TGTGCCAGCAGCACCCCGGGACACCCCTACGAGCAGTACTTC.